The present TCR beta chain was sequenced within a study of beta chain features in type 1 diabetes. For the study at large: Researchers looked at fewer than 110 million sorted cells across all samples. Study-level points and caveats: High TCR expression in some cells could lead to their over-representation in cDNA sequencing. Shorter templates might be favored by PCR, and equally so in patients and in controls. All four CD4+ subsets from Type 1 diabetes patients carried moderately but significantly shorter TCRB CDR3s.

The length of the CDR3 is 14 residues. The V end was cut by 5 bases, the J end by 7 bases, with 14 bases between. Germline loops: CDR1 SGHAT, CDR2 FQNNGV. In the case of this clone: Its specificity is not known.

Expressed TCRB transcripts were sequenced, since all the RNA that had been isolated was reverse transcribed. The repertoire was sequenced with immunoSEQ multiplex PCR; TCRdb's copy has only in-frame clones and lacks some. The data hold 430,000 or so clones, with 10% to 12% observed a single time. Sequenced: naive CD4+ T cells from blood. This clonotype was obtained from a woman aged 18-35 years in good health. The chain uses TRBV11-2 and TRBJ2-2; tentative D call: TRBD1 (6 bases). The DNA for the CDR3 is TGTGCCAGCAGCGAGCGGACAGCGAGCGGGGAGCTGTTTTTT. This sequence encodes CASSERTASGELFF. Looking up the rest from reference TRBV11-2 and TRBJ2-2 gives the full variable domain: EAGVAQSPRYKIIEKRQSVAFWCNPISGHATLYWYQQILGQGPKLLIQFQNNGVVDDSQLPKDRFSAERLKGVDSTLKIQPAKLEDSAVYLCASSERTASGELFFGEGSRLTVL.